This TCR beta chain was identified during a study of shared clonotypes between healthy human individuals. Study summary: CD4 naive cells filled three plates per donor, CD4 memory three, CD8 naive two and CD8 memory one.

V shed 1 base and J shed 9 bases, with 12 bases lying between them. Germline loops: CDR1 SGHTA, CDR2 FQGTGA. The CDR3 has 13 residues. Sequencing used immunoSEQ multiplex PCR; TCRdb keeps in-frame clones, though not all of them. The repertoire consists of 2 million to 2.5 million clones, with just under 95% occurring once and the leading ten covering 0.37%. This clone occurred a few times. The specimen was naive CD4+ T cells from PBMCs. Subset meaning: CD45RA+ positively selected. The source is a man between 18 and 35 years old in good health. Some clones in this sample may be carry-over from other donors' samples. This chain joins TRBV7-3 and TRBJ1-1; D is undetermined. The CDR3 spells CASSLIARSKAFF. DNA of the CDR3: TGTGCCAGCAGCTTAATAGCCCGTTCTAAAGCTTTCTTT.